Shown below are 14 T cell receptor beta chains from a single sample sequenced in a study of response to subunit inactivated influenza vaccine. One entry per CDR3 protein, called by TCRdb with MiXCR from the RT-PCR reads. The sample contains around 190,000 distinct CDR3 sequences, approximately 8.7% of which appear only once. The input for sequencing was non-naive T cells sorted from PBMCs, taken on the day of vaccination. These receptors were taken from a man in his fifties who received an inactivated influenza vaccine.

This clonotype was found many times. The gene calls are TRBV6-5 and TRBJ1-6, with D uncertain. Per germline, CDR1 MNHEY and CDR2 SVGAGI. There are 16 residues in the CDR3. V lost 2 bases, J lost 1 base, and 9 bases lay in between. Written as DNA, the CDR3 is TGTGCCAGCAGTTACGATTGGAAGTCCTATAATTCACCCCTCCACTTT. This translates into CASSYDWKSYNSPLHF.

The chain has TRBV5-1 and TRBJ2-7; 7 positions match TRBD2. Germline CDR1 and CDR2: SGHRS and YFSETQ. The CDR3 runs to 15 residues. With V trimmed by 0 bases and J by 1 base, 4 bases remained unmatched. DNA for the CDR3: TGCGCCAGCAGCTTGGGGAGCGGGACTTCCTACGAGCAGTACTTC. It encodes CASSLGSGTSYEQYF.

In this sample, this clonotype turned up many times. The chain recombines TRBV7-2 with TRBJ2-6; D possibly corresponds to TRBD1 (6 bases). Germline-derived CDR1 and CDR2 are SGHTA and FQGNSA. Trimming stripped 2 bases from V and 7 bases from J, with 9 bases between. The CDR3 totals 14 residues. CDR3 coding DNA: TGTGCCAGCAGCTTAACAGGGAACGCCAACGTCCTGACTTTC. The encoded protein is CASSLTGNANVLTF.

This clonotype was recorded many times. This chain links TRBV4-2 with TRBJ2-5; the D gene could be TRBD1 or TRBD2 (5 bases each). Between the trimmed V and J ends, which lost 3 bases and 5 bases, there was a span of 13 bases. The CDR3 has 14 amino acids. Germline V gene sequence: CDR1 LGHNA, CDR2 YNFKEQ. The CDR3 spells CASSQEDTQETQYF. The DNA for the CDR3 is TGTGCCAGCAGCCAGGAGGACACGCAGGAGACCCAGTACTTC.

This clonotype showed up just a few times. The chain joins TRBV9 to TRBJ2-1; 7 bases map to TRBD2. V trimming: 3 bases; J trimming: 4 bases; junction bases outside the gene matches: 7. The V gene's germline CDR1 is SGDLS and CDR2 YYNGEE. CDR3 length: 15 amino acids. The CDR3 protein is CASSGLAGLYNEQFF. For the CDR3, the DNA is TGTGCCAGCAGCGGGTTAGCGGGCCTTTACAATGAGCAGTTCTTC.

This clonotype was recorded many times. The CDR3 DNA reads as TGCAGTGCAATCCGGCCAGAAAGCCCAGATACGCAGTATTTT. Translated: CSAIRPESPDTQYF. The J gene is TRBJ2-3, the V gene TRBV20-1; D remains ambiguous. CDR1 is DFQATT and CDR2 is SNEGSKA in the germline V gene (reference sequence). The CDR3 contains 14 residues. The germline V and J ends were trimmed by 6 bases and 4 bases, with 17 bases remaining between them.

This chain connects TRBV5-1 to TRBJ1-5, with a tentative D call TRBD1 (6 bases). CDR1 is SGHRS, CDR2 YFSETQ, per germline. Trimming took off 4 bases at V and 3 bases at J, with 14 bases between the two ends. This CDR3 contains 15 residues. Here the CDR3 reads CASSPEGTLNQPQHF. The DNA of the CDR3 is TGCGCCAGCAGCCCCGAAGGGACACTCAATCAGCCCCAGCATTTT.

This rearrangement joins TRBV20-1 to TRBJ1-1; D may be TRBD1 (6 bases). Trimming shortened V by 4 bases and J by 5 bases, and 11 bases separated the two germline ends. Germline V CDR1 and CDR2: DFQATT, SNEGSKA (reference sequence). The CDR3 has 12 residues. The CDR3 region is CSATIGGTEAFF. The CDR3 DNA reads as TGCAGTGCTACGATAGGGGGGACTGAAGCTTTCTTT.

This chain uses TRBV6-2 or TRBV6-3 with TRBJ2-5, with a possible D match to TRBD1 (5 bases). V lost 10 bases, J lost 7 bases, and 13 bases lay in between. The germline gives CDR1 MNHEY, CDR2 SVGEGT. This CDR3 spans 11 amino acids. Here the CDR3 DNA reads TGTGCCACTCAGGGCGGTCGGACCCAGTACTTC. This gives the protein CATQGGRTQYF.

This chain links TRBV7-9 with TRBJ2-3, with 16 bases identical to TRBD2. Germline assignment: CDR1 SEHNR and CDR2 FQNEAQ (reference sequence). This CDR3 has 16 residues. With 3 bases clipped from V and 10 bases from J, the junction kept 7 bases outside the gene matches. Here the CDR3 reads CASSFVGTSGRAAQYF. CDR3 bases: TGTGCCAGCAGCTTTGTTGGGACTAGCGGGAGGGCCGCGCAGTATTTT.

There are many counts of this clonotype. V is TRBV24-1 and J is TRBJ2-5; tentative D call: TRBD2 (6 bases). Trimming stripped 4 bases from V and 5 bases from J, with 19 bases between. The CDR3 length is 16 residues. Per the germline V gene, CDR1 is KGHDR and CDR2 is SFDVKD. In DNA form, the CDR3 reads TGTGCCACCAGTGACCGGTGGGCGGGGTTGAAGGAGACCCAGTACTTC. Protein product: CATSDRWAGLKETQYF.

The chain carries TRBV7-3 and TRBJ2-2, with D hard to call. CDR1 is SGHTA and CDR2 is FQGTGA in the germline V gene. This CDR3 has 14 residues. V was pared by 3 bases and J by 4 bases, with 9 bases between. Here the CDR3 DNA reads TGTGCCAGCAGCTTGTTGGGAACCACCGGGGAGCTGTTTTTT. This translates into CASSLLGTTGELFF.

There are a few counts of this clonotype. The V and J genes are TRBV7-9 and TRBJ2-5, with 8 bases lining up with TRBD1. Germline lookup yields CDR1 SEHNR and CDR2 FQNEAQ (reference sequence). The CDR3 is 13 residues long. J gave up 12 bases and V 5 bases, and 11 bases lay outside the gene matches. The CDR3 nucleotides read TGTGCCAGCAGCACAGCCGGAGAACAGGGGGAGTACTTC. Its protein is CASSTAGEQGEYF.

This clonotype was seen many times. The chain joins TRBV4-1 to TRBJ2-2; 12 bases line up with TRBD2. The CDR3 consists of 15 residues. J lost 6 bases, V lost 4 bases, and 3 bases had no gene match. Germline V gene lookup returns CDR1 MGHRA and CDR2 YSYEKL. CDR3 DNA sequence: TGCGCCAGCAGCCTACGGACTAGCGGGGCCGGGGAGCTGTTTTTT. Protein sequence: CASSLRTSGAGELFF.